This T cell receptor beta chain was identified during a study of cytomegalovirus exposure and HLA in healthy donors. General observations from the study: Cytomegalovirus status was reportedly diagnosed by the classifier with high specificity and sensitivity. A further, later analysis showed that HLA-associated TCR beta chains (compared with equally common others) were more clonally expanded.

The germline V gene encodes CDR1 SEHNR and CDR2 FQNEAQ (reference sequence). With 5 bases clipped from V and 2 bases from J, the junction kept 18 bases outside the gene matches. The CDR3 covers 18 residues. Note on this clone: As yet, its antigen is unknown.

Vbeta (60) and Jbeta (13) primers were used in the PCR. Sequenced by immunoSEQ multiplex PCR; TCRdb stores in-frame clones only, minus some. The data contain 150,000 or so clones, approximately 80% of them singletons. This TCR derives from a man between 45 and 60 years old in good health and CMV-seronegative. V gene TRBV7-9 combines with J gene TRBJ2-7; 7 nucleotides line up with TRBD1. Input material: PBMCs. CDR3 in DNA: TGTGCCAGCAGCCGAGGACAGGTTAATACGGATTACCCCTACGAGCAGTACTTC. This gives the protein CASSRGQVNTDYPYEQYF.